The 21 T cell receptor beta chains below come from one sample, sequenced in a study of shared clonotypes between healthy human individuals. Naivety among CD8 cells was defined by CD45RO negativity and positive CCR7 selection, thereby excluding terminally differentiated effector memory CD45RA+ cells. This table comes from immunoSEQ multiplex PCR, and its TCRdb copy is limited to in-frame clones, with some not included. The sample shows millions of clones, 90% to 95% of them seen only once. The sequencing input was naive CD8+ T cells from PBMCs. These receptors were taken from a man younger than 35 in good health. Some clones in this sample may be carry-over from other donors' samples.

This clone was counted a single time. The V gene is TRBV27, the J gene TRBJ2-3; D unresolved. V lost 6 bases to trimming and J lost 4 bases, with 14 bases between them. This CDR3 comprises 14 residues. CDR1 MNHEY and CDR2 SMNVEV come from the germline V gene (reference sequence). The CDR3 nucleotides read TGTGCCAGCAGCGAGACCCCGGGCGCAGATACGCAGTATTTT. Its protein product is CASSETPGADTQYF.

The gene calls are TRBV5-6 and TRBJ2-7, with D perhaps TRBD1 or TRBD2 (5 bases each). The V gene lost 4 bases and the J gene lost 3 bases, with 14 bases spanning the gap. The CDR3 contains 14 residues. The germline CDR1 and CDR2 sequences are SGHDT and YYEEEE. Here the CDR3 reads CASSPTGTLYEQYF. As DNA, the CDR3 is TGTGCCAGCAGCCCTACCGGGACCCTCTACGAGCAGTACTTC.

This clone has a handful of counts. The V gene is TRBV28, the J gene TRBJ1-1; D gene uncertain. CDR3 length equals 13 residues. Trimming cost V 6 bases and J 4 bases, with 12 bases left between them. Germline V gene lookup returns CDR1 MDHEN and CDR2 SYDVKM. CDR3 coding DNA: TGTGCCAGCAGAGGCGATTGGGCCACTGAAGCTTTCTTT. This sequence encodes CASRGDWATEAFF.

This clone was observed once. This rearrangement joins TRBV19 to TRBJ2-2, with 10 bases identical to TRBD2. The V gene end was trimmed by 9 bases and the J gene end by 5 bases; junction bases not matched to a gene: 18. Per the germline V gene, CDR1 is LNHDA and CDR2 is SQIVND (reference sequence). The CDR3 is 18 residues long. CDR3 region: CASLRTRLAGVGTGELFF. The DNA of the CDR3 is TGTGCCAGCCTCCGGACTCGGCTAGCGGGAGTTGGTACCGGGGAGCTGTTTTTT.

The gene calls are TRBV19 and TRBJ1-4; a weak D match, TRBD1 (5 bases). Looked up from germline, CDR1 is LNHDA and CDR2 is SQIVND (reference sequence). V was shortened by 6 bases and J by 8 bases, with 10 bases between the two germline ends. This CDR3 has 12 residues. The CDR3 spells CASRGLGEKLFF. Written as DNA, the CDR3 is TGTGCCAGTAGGGGACTTGGAGAAAAACTGTTTTTT.

Worth noting for this clone: Distinct nucleotide sequences in the sample also encode this CDR3. The chain carries TRBV7-9 and TRBJ2-7, with D uncertain. This CDR3 spans 12 amino acids. Trimming pared 5 bases from V and 3 bases from J, leaving 8 bases between. Germline V gene lookup returns CDR1 SEHNR and CDR2 FQNEAQ (reference sequence). The CDR3 is CASSQAIYEQYF. CDR3 in DNA: TGTGCCAGCAGCCAAGCTATCTACGAGCAGTACTTC.

The chain is built from TRBV28 and TRBJ2-1; 8 bases are shared with TRBD2. This CDR3 comprises 17 residues. In germline, CDR1 is MDHEN, CDR2 SYDVKM. V shed 3 bases and J 9 bases; nucleotides not matched to a gene: 16. In DNA, the CDR3 is TGTGCCAGCAGTTTGAGGACGGGAGGGCTGCGGGTAGTTGAGCAGTTCTTC. Protein: CASSLRTGGLRVVEQFF.

The chain is built from TRBV6-1 and TRBJ2-7; maybe TRBD1 (6 bases). V lost 8 bases, J lost 1 base, and 15 bases lay in between. The CDR3 extends over 14 amino acids. The germline gives CDR1 MNHNS, CDR2 SASEGT. DNA for the CDR3: TGTGCCAGCGGGCCTTATGACAGGTCCTACGAGCAGTACTTC. This sequence encodes CASGPYDRSYEQYF.

The chain carries TRBV25-1 and TRBJ2-1; a weak D match, TRBD1 (6 bases). CDR3 length equals 15 residues. V was cut by 0 bases and J by 2 bases, with 8 bases left in between. Germline V gene sequence: CDR1 MGHDK, CDR2 SYGVNS. CDR3: CASSEYGTPYNEQFF. CDR3 sequence (DNA): TGTGCCAGCAGTGAATATGGGACACCCTACAATGAGCAGTTCTTC.

This clone was picked up a small number of times. V gene TRBV4-2 combines with J gene TRBJ2-7, with D perhaps matching TRBD1 (5 bases). CDR3 length equals 14 residues. Trimming shortened V by 0 bases and J by 6 bases, and 12 bases separated the two germline ends. Germline CDR1 and CDR2: LGHNA and YNFKEQ. The CDR3 is CASSQDGAGREQYF. The DNA for the CDR3 is TGTGCCAGCAGCCAAGATGGCGCAGGGCGCGAGCAGTACTTC.

This sequence joins TRBV29-1 and TRBJ1-1; 8 bases align to TRBD1. Looked up from germline, CDR1 is SQVTM and CDR2 is ANQGSEA. The CDR3 sequence is 13 residues long. V lost 5 bases and J lost 1; bases outside the gene matches: 3. CDR3 DNA: TGCAGCGTTCACGGGACAGGGAACACTGAAGCTTTCTTT. It codes for CSVHGTGNTEAFF. Full variable domain (rest looked up from reference TRBV29-1 and TRBJ1-1): SAVISQKPSRDICQRGTSLTIQCQVDSQVTMMFWYRQQPGQSLTLIATANQGSEATYESGFVIDKFPISRPNLTFSTLTVSNMSPEDSSIYLCSVHGTGNTEAFFGQGTRLTVV.

V gene TRBV4-2 combines with J gene TRBJ2-7, with 12 nucleotides matching TRBD2. Looked up from germline, CDR1 is LGHNA and CDR2 is YNFKEQ. The CDR3 totals 18 residues. V gave up 1 base and J gave up 0 bases; unmatched junction bases: 7. The CDR3 region is CASSQGRTSGIYSYEQYF. CDR3 coding DNA: TGTGCCAGCAGCCAAGGACGGACTAGCGGGATCTACTCCTACGAGCAGTACTTC.

This clone was observed a single time. The chain is built from TRBV25-1 and TRBJ1-3; D unresolved. This CDR3 has 14 residues. V was cut by 2 bases and J by 4 bases, with 9 bases left in between. CDR1 and CDR2 (germline): MGHDK, SYGVNS. The CDR3 DNA follows: TGTGCCAGCAGTGAACGTTGGGCGGGAAACACCATATATTTT. Translation gives CASSERWAGNTIYF.

The genes are TRBV14 and TRBJ2-5; D not certain. The V gene lost 0 bases and the J gene lost 3 bases, with 11 bases spanning the gap. Germline CDR1 and CDR2: SGHDN and FVKESK. The CDR3 contains 15 residues. The CDR3 is CASSQETSKKETQYF. In nucleotides, the CDR3 is TGTGCCAGCAGCCAAGAGACTTCAAAGAAAGAGACCCAGTACTTC.

The V gene is TRBV27, the J gene TRBJ1-5, with a weak D call TRBD1 (5 bases). The CDR3 runs to 14 residues. The germline CDR1 and CDR2 sequences are MNHEY and SMNVEV (reference sequence). Trimming took 8 bases from V and 3 from J, leaving 14 bases between them. CDR3 sequence (DNA): TGTGCCAGCTCCCTTGCAGGGCTCAATCAGCCCCAGCATTTT. It translates to CASSLAGLNQPQHF.

J is TRBJ1-3 and V is TRBV10-3; D unclear. The germline V gene encodes CDR1 ENHRY and CDR2 SYGVKD. Deletions cut 7 bases from V and 4 bases from J, with 17 bases between. The CDR3 loop spans 15 amino acids. In DNA, the CDR3 is TGTGCCATCAATACTGAGTCTTACAAGGGAAACACCATATATTTT. Its translation: CAINTESYKGNTIYF.

This rearrangement joins TRBV30 to TRBJ1-2; D is ambiguous. The germline gives CDR1 GTSNPN, CDR2 SVGIG (reference sequence). V lost 0 bases and J lost 0, with 8 bases in between. The CDR3 length is 14 residues. This CDR3 reads CAWSVRLSNYGYTF. CDR3 DNA: TGTGCCTGGAGTGTCCGGCTATCTAACTATGGCTACACCTTC.

The V call is TRBV15, the J call TRBJ2-7, with D perhaps being TRBD1 or TRBD2 (6 bases each). Germline V CDR1 and CDR2: LNHNV, YYDKDF (reference sequence). Trimming pared 3 bases from V and 2 bases from J, leaving 14 bases between. The CDR3 length is 15 residues. CDR3 coding DNA: TGTGCCACCAGCAGGGAGGGGGGCAGGGCCTACGAGCAGTACTTC. The encoded protein is CATSREGGRAYEQYF.

This clone was recorded once. The chain carries TRBV27 and TRBJ2-7, with TRBD2 identical over 10 bases. This CDR3 comprises 22 residues. V shed 4 bases, J shed 0 bases, and the junction held 24 bases outside the gene matches. Per the germline V gene, CDR1 is MNHEY and CDR2 is SMNVEV (reference sequence). The DNA for the CDR3 is TGTGCCAGCAGTTCTCGTCTAGCGGGAGTGCTCTCTGGACGTCCGAGCTCCTACGAGCAGTACTTC. Translated: CASSSRLAGVLSGRPSSYEQYF.

This chain uses TRBV9 with TRBJ2-3; D possibly corresponds to TRBD2 (6 bases). The V and J ends lost 1 base and 9 bases respectively, with 24 bases between them. Germline CDR1 and CDR2: SGDLS and YYNGEE. The CDR3 has 17 residues. CDR3 sequence: CASSVNPESGLRKTQYF. DNA of the CDR3: TGTGCCAGCAGCGTAAACCCCGAATCTGGACTAAGGAAGACGCAGTATTTT.

This chain connects TRBV19 to TRBJ2-1, with 11 positions matching TRBD2. With 7 bases clipped from V and 6 bases from J, the junction kept 14 bases outside the gene matches. CDR3 length: 17 residues. Germline V gene sequence: CDR1 LNHDA, CDR2 SQIVND (reference sequence). The CDR3 DNA sequence: TGTGCCAGTAACCAAATCTCTAGCGGGAGGAATGTCAATGAGCAGTTCTTC. Translated: CASNQISSGRNVNEQFF.